One and the same sample provided the 23 T cell receptor beta chains below, sequenced in a study of monozygotic twins with inflammatory bowel disease (dated 2019 in TCRdb). Library creation used 5' RACE. The listed sequencing device is Illumina HiSeq 2500. Reads reprocessed by TCRdb are summarized as one entry per CDR3 protein sequence, and DNA is absent. This sample's records show 400,000 to 500,000 distinct CDR3 sequences. 2% to 3% of the sample is in the top ten clones. Input material: blood. The receptors stem from a human donor with ulcerative colitis or Crohn's disease, or a healthy co-twin of an affected twin (not recorded which).

The chain combines TRBV12-3 or TRBV12-4 with TRBJ1-2; the TCRdb call, TRBD1, lacks DNA for checking. This CDR3 region has 15 residues. The CDR3 loop reads CASSPRTAFGYGYTF.

V gene TRBV10-3 combines with J gene TRBJ1-3. Germline values: CDR1 ENHRY, CDR2 SYGVKD. The CDR3 sequence is 11 residues long. This CDR3 is CAIRAGNTIYF.

This sequence joins TRBV3-1 and TRBJ2-1; TCRdb picks TRBD2, but there is no DNA to check that call. CDR3 length: 16 amino acids. From germline, CDR1 is LGHDT and CDR2 YNNKEL (reference sequence). The CDR3 spells CASSQAFGGGINEQFF.

V usage is TRBV5-1 and J usage is TRBJ2-5; TCRdb calls TRBD2, which cannot be checked without DNA. The CDR3 is 15 amino acids. Germline assignment: CDR1 SGHRS and CDR2 YFSETQ. The CDR3 here is CASSSLAGVEETQYF.

CDR3 amino acids: CASSPPGAKNEQFF. The gene calls are TRBV3-1 and TRBJ2-1; TCRdb's D call, TRBD1, is unchecked because there is no DNA. The germline V gene encodes CDR1 LGHDT and CDR2 YNNKEL (reference sequence). This CDR3 comprises 14 residues.

The V and J genes are TRBV5-1 and TRBJ2-1; the D gene TCRdb calls, TRBD2, cannot be checked with no DNA. Germline V lookup: CDR1 SGHRS, CDR2 YFSETQ. The CDR3 runs 17 residues. This chain's CDR3 is CASSLFPSGGLYNEQFF.

This chain uses TRBV12-3 or TRBV12-4 with TRBJ2-7. The CDR3 contains 12 residues. This CDR3 is CASSPYPYEQYF.

The J gene is TRBJ1-4, the V gene TRBV5-1. Germline V gene sequence: CDR1 SGHRS, CDR2 YFSETQ. This CDR3 comprises 14 residues. The CDR3 protein is CASSPTRQYEKLFF.

The chain links TRBV7-9 to TRBJ2-3; TCRdb's D call of TRBD2 is untestable without DNA. The length of the CDR3 is 15 residues. The germline V gene has CDR1 SEHNR and CDR2 FQNEAQ (reference sequence). The CDR3 reads CASSSRLESTDTQYF.

The chain links TRBV7-9 to TRBJ1-3. This CDR3 is 15 amino acids long. CDR1 and CDR2 (germline): SEHNR, FQNEAQ (reference sequence). The CDR3 protein is CASSPGPILANTIYF.

This rearrangement joins TRBV29-1 to TRBJ2-3; TCRdb's D call, TRBD2, is unchecked because there is no DNA. CDR1 is SQVTM, CDR2 ANQGSEA, per germline. CDR3 length: 16 residues. CDR3 residues: CSVQGTSGISTDTQYF.

This rearrangement joins TRBV11-1 to TRBJ2-1; TCRdb picks TRBD2, but there is no DNA to check that call. The CDR3 is 18 residues long. Germline values: CDR1 SGHAT, CDR2 FQDESV (reference sequence). CDR3 sequence reads: CASSSPSGGRAGENEQFF.

J is TRBJ1-1 and V is TRBV2. CDR1 and CDR2 from the germline V gene are SNHLY and FYNNEI. CDR3 length: 13 residues. This CDR3 is CATRVTQNTEAFF.

The genes are TRBV5-4 and TRBJ2-3; TCRdb selects TRBD1, and the lack of DNA leaves this call unchecked. The CDR3 loop spans 16 amino acids. Germline CDR1 is SGHNT and CDR2 is YYREEE (reference sequence). CDR3 region: CASSAGRDRLSDTQYF.

The J gene is TRBJ2-3, the V gene TRBV2; there is no DNA to check the TCRdb D call of TRBD1. In germline, CDR1 is SNHLY, CDR2 FYNNEI. The CDR3 has 12 residues. CDR3 in amino acids: CATGRRTDTQYF.

V and J are TRBV20-1 and TRBJ2-1; TCRdb outputs TRBD2, but without DNA this stays unchecked. Germline lookup yields CDR1 DFQATT and CDR2 SNEGSKA (reference sequence). The CDR3 has 15 residues. Here the CDR3 reads CSARGTPSSYNEQFF.

The V and J genes are TRBV7-9 and TRBJ2-7; lacking DNA, the TRBD1 call made by TCRdb goes unchecked. This CDR3 is built from 16 residues. Germline V gives CDR1 SEHNR, CDR2 FQNEAQ (reference sequence). This CDR3 reads CASSSTGVRFSYEQYF.

The chain uses TRBV20-1 and TRBJ2-3. Germline V CDR1 and CDR2: DFQATT, SNEGSKA (reference sequence). The CDR3 consists of 13 residues. The CDR3 is CSARFGWADTQYF.

CDR3 region: CASSRDRGAQMGYTF. The chain carries TRBV4-1 and TRBJ1-2; TCRdb indicates TRBD1, and absent DNA this call remains unverified. Germline CDR1 and CDR2: MGHRA and YSYEKL. This CDR3 has 15 residues.

This chain joins TRBV2 and TRBJ2-5; TCRdb's assignment of TRBD2 cannot be checked, as there is no DNA. The CDR3 has 14 residues. The germline V gene encodes CDR1 SNHLY and CDR2 FYNNEI. The CDR3: CASSRTSNQETQYF.

The chain carries TRBV11-2 and TRBJ2-5; TCRdb selects TRBD2, and the lack of DNA leaves this call unchecked. The CDR3 contains 19 residues. Looked up from germline, CDR1 is SGHAT and CDR2 is FQNNGV. The CDR3 loop is CASSLVPRGISGVQETQYF. Full variable domain (rest looked up from reference TRBV11-2 and TRBJ2-5): EAGVAQSPRYKIIEKRQSVAFWCNPISGHATLYWYQQILGQGPKLLIQFQNNGVVDDSQLPKDRFSAERLKGVDSTLKIQPAKLEDSAVYLCASSLVPRGISGVQETQYFGPGTRLLVL.

The chain couples TRBV5-4 to TRBJ2-3; the TCRdb call, TRBD2, lacks DNA for checking. The CDR3 consists of 17 residues. CDR1 is SGHNT, CDR2 YYREEE, per germline (reference sequence). CDR3: CASSRSLAGASTDTQYF.

This chain uses TRBV24-1 with TRBJ2-4. This CDR3 comprises 19 residues. From germline, CDR1 is KGHDR and CDR2 SFDVKD. CDR3 sequence reads: CATSDLAFPYSVAKNIQYF.